This record covers a single TCR beta chain. No antigen is known for it. The data belong to a study of cytomegalovirus exposure and HLA in healthy donors. Whole-study findings and limits: According to the study, roughly 180 TCR beta chains were cytomegalovirus-associated.

Trimming shortened V by 4 bases and J by 1 base, and 11 bases separated the two germline ends. This CDR3 has 14 amino acids. Germline-derived CDR1 and CDR2 are SGHKS and YYEKEE (reference sequence). PCR amplification relied on 60 Vbeta primers (plus 13 Jbeta primers). The assay was immunoSEQ multiplex PCR, and TCRdb's table has in-frame clones only and misses some. Found here are approximately 60,000 clones, approximately 80% of them singletons; the top ten hold 1.7%. The sample comprised PBMCs. V gene TRBV5-5 combines with J gene TRBJ1-1; D may be TRBD1 (6 bases). This clonotype originated in a man in his forties in good health and CMV-seronegative. CDR3 sequence: CASSTTGGNTEAFF. The CDR3, as DNA: TGTGCCAGCAGCACGACAGGTGGGAACACTGAAGCTTTCTTT.